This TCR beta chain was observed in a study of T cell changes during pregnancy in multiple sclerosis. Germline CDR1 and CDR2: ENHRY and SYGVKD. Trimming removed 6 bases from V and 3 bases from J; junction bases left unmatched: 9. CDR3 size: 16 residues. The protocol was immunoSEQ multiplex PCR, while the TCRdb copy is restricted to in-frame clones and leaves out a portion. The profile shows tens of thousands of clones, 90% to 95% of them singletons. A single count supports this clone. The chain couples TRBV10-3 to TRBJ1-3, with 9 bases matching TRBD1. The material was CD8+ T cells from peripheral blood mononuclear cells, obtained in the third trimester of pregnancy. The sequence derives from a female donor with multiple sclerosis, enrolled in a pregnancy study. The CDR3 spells CAISAPDRGIGNTIYF. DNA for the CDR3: TGTGCCATCAGCGCCCCCGACAGGGGGATTGGAAACACCATATATTTT.